This is a list of T cell receptor beta chains from one sample in a study of blood T cell repertoires in COVID-19. Generated by immunoSEQ multiplex PCR, the TCRdb table keeps only in-frame clones and is missing some. The sample contains some 150,000 clones, 84% of which appear only once. Sequenced input: peripheral blood. The receptor source for this set is a woman between 45 and 65 years old in a cohort sampled during active or convalescent COVID-19. Each CDR3 is given with its conserved first and last residue. The D gene is left open where the match is weak. A row's size may be missing; if present it is once, few, many or a size class.

CDR3: CASSERGLAYNEQFF
DNA: TGTGCCAGCAGCGAAAGGGGACTAGCGTACAATGAGCAGTTCTTC
V: TRBV7-3
J: TRBJ2-1
size: many
D: TRBD2

CDR3: CASSLPGQGGGYTF
DNA: TGTGCCAGTAGTCTTCCTGGACAGGGAGGCGGCTACACCTTC
V: TRBV19
J: TRBJ1-2
size: -
D: TRBD1

CDR3: CASSLYGGYNSPLHF
DNA: TGTGCCAGCAGCTTATACGGGGGTTATAATTCACCCCTCCACTTT
V: TRBV13
J: TRBJ1-6
size: few
D: -

CDR3: CACHIPKPDSYNEQFF
DNA: TGTGCCTGCCACATCCCCAAACCAGACTCCTACAATGAGCAGTTCTTC
V: TRBV30
J: TRBJ2-1
size: few
D: -

CDR3: CASSRVTGELFF
DNA: TGTGCCAGCAGCCGAGTTACCGGGGAGCTGTTTTTT
V: TRBV12-3/TRBV12-4
J: TRBJ2-2
size: -
D: -

CDR3: CASRREPGSVLLNTEAFF
DNA: TGTGCCAGCAGGCGTGAACCGGGTTCAGTTCTATTGAACACTGAAGCTTTCTTT
V: TRBV7-9
J: TRBJ1-1
size: -
D: -

CDR3: CASSTYTGTSGGVLYNEQFF
DNA: TGTGCCAGCAGCACCTACACCGGGACTAGCGGGGGGGTTTTATACAATGAGCAGTTCTTC
V: TRBV7-9
J: TRBJ2-1
size: -
D: TRBD2

CDR3: CASSPLAGNTGELFF
DNA: TGTGCCAGCAGCCCACTAGCGGGGAACACCGGGGAGCTGTTTTTT
V: TRBV7-3
J: TRBJ2-2
size: -
D: TRBD2

CDR3: CASSLQGEYEQYF
DNA: TGTGCCAGCAGCCTACAGGGGGAATACGAGCAGTACTTC
V: TRBV3-1/TRBV3-2
J: TRBJ2-7
size: -
D: TRBD1

CDR3: CASSGGTSSSYNEQFF
DNA: TGTGCCAGCAGCGGCGGGACTTCCAGCTCCTACAATGAGCAGTTCTTC
V: TRBV5-4
J: TRBJ2-1
size: -
D: -

CDR3: CASSDGTGTHYEQYF
DNA: TGTGCCAGCAGCGACGGGACAGGGACACATTACGAGCAGTACTTC
V: TRBV9
J: TRBJ2-7
size: once
D: TRBD1

CDR3: CASSGQGGSLTEAFF
DNA: TGTGCCAGTAGCGGGCAGGGTGGTTCCCTTACTGAAGCTTTCTTT
V: TRBV19
J: TRBJ1-1
size: -
D: -

CDR3: CASSPLQVLVTSSGANVLTF
DNA: TGTGCCAGCTCACCACTGCAGGTCTTGGTGACCTCCTCTGGGGCCAACGTCCTGACTTTC
V: TRBV18
J: TRBJ2-6
size: -
D: -

CDR3: CASSKAVRGHAEQYF
DNA: TGTGCCAGCAGCAAGGCGGTTAGGGGTCACGCCGAGCAGTACTTC
V: TRBV7-9
J: TRBJ2-7
size: -
D: -

CDR3: CAWSKGPQDGYTF
DNA: TGTGCCTGGAGTAAGGGGCCCCAGGATGGCTACACCTTC
V: TRBV30
J: TRBJ1-2
size: -
D: -

CDR3: CASSIRVEAFF
DNA: TGTGCCAGTAGTATTCGAGTTGAAGCTTTCTTT
V: TRBV19
J: TRBJ1-1
size: -
D: -

CDR3: CASRAAYSNSPLHF
DNA: TGTGCCAGCCGCGCTGCGTATTCGAATTCACCCCTCCACTTT
V: TRBV25-1
J: TRBJ1-6
size: -
D: -

CDR3: CASRQYNRGTTGELFF
DNA: TGTGCCAGCAGACAATACAACAGGGGAACAACCGGGGAGCTGTTTTTT
V: TRBV27
J: TRBJ2-2
size: -
D: TRBD1

CDR3: CASLGYFMIYEQYF
DNA: TGTGCCAGCCTAGGATATTTCATGATCTACGAGCAGTACTTC
V: TRBV18
J: TRBJ2-7
size: -
D: -

CDR3: CASSLAGLAGGLNEQFF
DNA: TGTGCCAGCAGCTTAGCGGGACTAGCGGGGGGGCTCAATGAGCAGTTCTTC
V: TRBV7-2
J: TRBJ2-1
size: -
D: TRBD2

CDR3: CASSLVAAGGASGANVLTF
DNA: TGTGCCAGCAGCTTAGTCGCTGCAGGGGGCGCCTCTGGGGCCAACGTCCTGACTTTC
V: TRBV7-3
J: TRBJ2-6
size: -
D: TRBD1

CDR3: CATSRLTGLLGEQYF
DNA: TGTGCCACCAGCAGGCTGACAGGACTGCTAGGCGAGCAGTACTTC
V: TRBV15
J: TRBJ2-7
size: -
D: -

CDR3: CASSRVRVAEAFF
DNA: TGTGCCAGCAGCCGAGTCAGGGTTGCTGAAGCTTTCTTT
V: TRBV3-1/TRBV3-2
J: TRBJ1-1
size: -
D: -

CDR3: CASSDRVGGQPQHF
DNA: TGCGCCAGCAGTGACAGGGTGGGAGGTCAGCCCCAGCATTTT
V: TRBV5-1
J: TRBJ1-5
size: -
D: TRBD1

CDR3: CASSLEAGGNEQYF
DNA: TGTGCCAGCAGCTTGGAGGCGGGGGGGAACGAGCAGTACTTC
V: TRBV5-4
J: TRBJ2-7
size: -
D: TRBD2

CDR3: CASIGGTGGNQPQHF
DNA: TGTGCCAGCATTGGCGGGACAGGAGGCAATCAGCCCCAGCATTTT
V: TRBV2
J: TRBJ1-5
size: -
D: TRBD1

CDR3: CASQQGSWTEAFF
DNA: TGTGCCAGCCAACAGGGGAGTTGGACTGAAGCTTTCTTT
V: TRBV19
J: TRBJ1-1
size: -
D: TRBD1

CDR3: CASIVADRYSYEQYF
DNA: TGTGCCAGCATCGTCGCGGACAGGTACTCCTACGAGCAGTACTTC
V: TRBV5-8
J: TRBJ2-7
size: -
D: TRBD1

CDR3: CASSIQGGIAFF
DNA: TGTGCCAGCAGCATACAGGGTGGGATCGCTTTCTTT
V: TRBV7-2
J: TRBJ1-1
size: -
D: -

CDR3: CASSVGTSVRETQYF
DNA: TGTGCCAGCAGCGTAGGGACTAGCGTCCGAGAGACCCAGTACTTC
V: TRBV9
J: TRBJ2-5
size: once
D: TRBD2

CDR3: CASSGIREDTEAFF
DNA: TGTGCCAGCTCCGGGATAAGAGAGGATACTGAAGCTTTCTTT
V: TRBV18
J: TRBJ1-1
size: -
D: -

CDR3: CASSPLAGAETQYF
DNA: TGTGCCAGCTCCCCACTAGCGGGTGCTGAGACCCAGTACTTC
V: TRBV18
J: TRBJ2-5
size: -
D: TRBD2

CDR3: CASSNGNQPQHF
DNA: TGTGCCAGCAGTAACGGGAATCAGCCCCAGCATTTT
V: TRBV12-3/TRBV12-4
J: TRBJ1-5
size: -
D: -

CDR3: CASSPDRAIQPQHF
DNA: TGCGCCAGCAGCCCCGACAGGGCGATTCAGCCCCAGCATTTT
V: TRBV4-1
J: TRBJ1-5
size: -
D: TRBD1

CDR3: CASSPSGTRQETQYF
DNA: TGCGCCAGCAGCCCTTCCGGGACTCGGCAAGAGACCCAGTACTTC
V: TRBV4-1
J: TRBJ2-5
size: -
D: -

CDR3: CASSLDGQGVPQFF
DNA: TGTGCCAGCAGCTTAGATGGACAGGGAGTCCCTCAGTTCTTC
V: TRBV11-3
J: TRBJ2-1
size: -
D: TRBD1

CDR3: CAWSVSVYEQYF
DNA: TGTGCCTGGAGTGTATCCGTTTACGAGCAGTACTTC
V: TRBV30
J: TRBJ2-7
size: -
D: -

CDR3: CSASSGDRSNSPLHF
DNA: TGCAGTGCTAGTTCCGGTGACAGATCTAATTCACCCCTCCACTTT
V: TRBV20-1
J: TRBJ1-6
size: -
D: -

CDR3: CASSFGTGGYEQYF
DNA: TGTGCCAGCAGCTTTGGGACAGGGGGCTACGAGCAGTACTTC
V: TRBV5-4
J: TRBJ2-7
size: -
D: TRBD1

CDR3: CASSLAGFPGELFF
DNA: TGTGCCAGCAGCTTAGCGGGCTTCCCCGGGGAGCTGTTTTTT
V: TRBV7-9
J: TRBJ2-2
size: once
D: -

CDR3: CASSTTGRQETQYF
DNA: TGTGCCAGCAGTACGACAGGAAGACAAGAGACCCAGTACTTC
V: TRBV6-5
J: TRBJ2-5
size: -
D: -

CDR3: CASSVVRGFDEQFF
DNA: TGTGCCAGCAGCGTAGTCAGGGGGTTTGATGAGCAGTTCTTC
V: TRBV9
J: TRBJ2-1
size: -
D: TRBD1

CDR3: CASSLVGRDYSGNTIYF
DNA: TGCGCCAGCAGCTTGGTGGGCCGGGATTACTCTGGAAACACCATATATTTT
V: TRBV5-1
J: TRBJ1-3
size: once
D: -

CDR3: CASSLLGGRSSYNEQFF
DNA: TGTGCCAGCAGCTTATTGGGGGGGCGTAGCTCCTACAATGAGCAGTTCTTC
V: TRBV7-3
J: TRBJ2-1
size: -
D: -

CDR3: CASSVPPSGPQHF
DNA: TGTGCCAGTAGTGTCCCGCCGTCCGGGCCCCAGCATTTT
V: TRBV19
J: TRBJ1-5
size: few
D: -

CDR3: CATHRTTEAFF
DNA: TGTGCCACCCATCGGACAACTGAAGCTTTCTTT
V: TRBV2
J: TRBJ1-1
size: -
D: -

CDR3: CASSHPGQGNQPQHF
DNA: TGTGCCAGCAGCCACCCGGGACAGGGGAATCAGCCCCAGCATTTT
V: TRBV6-5
J: TRBJ1-5
size: medium-sized
D: TRBD1

CDR3: CASSLGSSGGSGANVLTF
DNA: TGTGCCAGCAGCTTAGGGTCTAGCGGGGGGTCTGGGGCCAACGTCCTGACTTTC
V: TRBV11-2
J: TRBJ2-6
size: -
D: TRBD2

CDR3: CASSPTGTENTEAFF
DNA: TGTGCCAGCTCACCGACCGGGACAGAGAACACTGAAGCTTTCTTT
V: TRBV18
J: TRBJ1-1
size: -
D: TRBD1

CDR3: CASLDRGHLGAASTDTQYF
DNA: TGTGCCAGCTTAGACCGGGGACACCTCGGGGCAGCTAGCACAGATACGCAGTATTTT
V: TRBV19
J: TRBJ2-3
size: -
D: -

CDR3: CASETQGLQQFF
DNA: TGTGCCAGTGAAACCCAGGGTTTACAGCAGTTCTTC
V: TRBV5-8
J: TRBJ2-1
size: -
D: -

CDR3: CASSLRGRPDTQYF
DNA: TGTGCCAGCAGCCTCAGGGGGCGCCCAGATACGCAGTATTTT
V: TRBV27
J: TRBJ2-3
size: once
D: TRBD1

CDR3: CASSPSGTSGGKDTQYF
DNA: TGTGCCAGCAGCCCCTCCGGGACTAGCGGGGGCAAAGATACGCAGTATTTT
V: TRBV7-9
J: TRBJ2-3
size: -
D: TRBD2